This entry concerns a single T cell receptor (beta chain). This sample also contains other DNA sequences that code for the same CDR3. This sample is part of a study of blood T cell repertoires in COVID-19. Study details: COVID-19 samples, acute and convalescent, were from the United States, Italy and Spain. PBMCs, B-cell-depleted T cells, or T cells provided the cDNA or gDNA that made up the material.

Looked up from germline, CDR1 is KGHSH and CDR2 is LQKENI. V gave up 2 bases and J gave up 0 bases, with 7 bases separating them. This CDR3 contains 14 residues. Original processing methods: It was from reference gene primer amplification that nucleated cell counts were estimated. The protocol was immunoSEQ multiplex PCR, while the TCRdb copy is restricted to in-frame clones and leaves out a portion. The DNA was the basis for D and trimming; V, J and clone size are from that table. Among a few hundred thousand clones listed, around nine tenths were seen once. Enrolled during active infection, Seattle patients were then followed longitudinally.

The sequencing sample was made of peripheral blood. The clonotype originates from a woman aged 55-70 years with COVID-19, enrolled during active disease. The V and J genes are TRBV18 and TRBJ1-1, with D possibly being TRBD1 (6 bases). The CDR3 nucleotides read TGTGCCAGCTCACCAGACAGGTTGAACACTGAAGCTTTCTTT. The encoded protein is CASSPDRLNTEAFF.